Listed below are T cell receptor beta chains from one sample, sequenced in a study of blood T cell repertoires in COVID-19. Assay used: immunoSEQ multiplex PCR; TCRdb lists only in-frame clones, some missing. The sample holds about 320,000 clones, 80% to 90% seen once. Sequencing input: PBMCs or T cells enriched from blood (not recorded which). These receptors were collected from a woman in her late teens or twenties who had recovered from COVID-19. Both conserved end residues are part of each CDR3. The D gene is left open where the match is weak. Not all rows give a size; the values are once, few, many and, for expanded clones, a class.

TGTGCCATACGGGACAGACGTATGAACACTGAAGCTTTCTTT | CAIRDRRMNTEAFF | NA | TRBV6-5 | TRBD1 | TRBJ1-1
TGTGCCAGTAGTTCCCGCCTTGGACAGGGTAGGGATGGCTACACCTTC | CASSSRLGQGRDGYTF | NA | TRBV19 | TRBD1 | TRBJ1-2
TGTGCCAGCAGCTTGGCGACAGGGGAAAATTCACCCCTCCACTTT | CASSLATGENSPLHF | NA | TRBV5-8 | TRBD1 | TRBJ1-6
TGTGCCAGCAGTGAATGGAGTCCTTCCTACAATGAGCAGTTCTTC | CASSEWSPSYNEQFF | few | TRBV25-1 | NA | TRBJ2-1
TGTGCCAGCAGCTTATCCGGCTCCTCCCAGCGCCAGCATTTT | CASSLSGSSQRQHF | NA | TRBV27 | NA | TRBJ1-5
TGTGCCAGCAGACCAGGGACAGTATCTGAAGCTTTCTTT | CASRPGTVSEAFF | NA | TRBV12-3/TRBV12-4 | TRBD1 | TRBJ1-1
TGTGCCAGCAGCCCCCGGGGGAACGGCCGTGGCTACACCTTC | CASSPRGNGRGYTF | NA | TRBV2 | NA | TRBJ1-2
TGCGCCAGCAGCTTGGTCGGTTCGTACGAGCAGTACTTC | CASSLVGSYEQYF | NA | TRBV5-1 | NA | TRBJ2-7
TGTGCCAGCAGCCCCAGGGTAGTCTCCTATAATTCACCCCTCCACTTT | CASSPRVVSYNSPLHF | NA | TRBV7-6 | NA | TRBJ1-6
TGTGCCAGCAGCTTAGGTCGGACCGGGGAGCTGTTTTTT | CASSLGRTGELFF | few | TRBV7-8 | NA | TRBJ2-2
TGTGCCAGCAGCTTGTTGACAGGGAACGGCAATCAGCCCCAGCATTTT | CASSLLTGNGNQPQHF | NA | TRBV5-5 | TRBD1 | TRBJ1-5
TGTGCCAGCAGTTCATATTACAGGGGTAACACCGGGGAGCTGTTTTTT | CASSSYYRGNTGELFF | NA | TRBV27 | TRBD1 | TRBJ2-2
TGTGCCAGCAGTTACCATAACAGGGGGCTCTACGAGCAGTACTTC | CASSYHNRGLYEQYF | NA | TRBV6-5 | TRBD1 | TRBJ2-7
TGTGCCAGTAGTATTGAAGAGAGCTCCTACAATGAGCAGTTCTTC | CASSIEESSYNEQFF | NA | TRBV19 | NA | TRBJ2-1
TGTGCCAGTAGTGAAGGACAGGTGCCTAATGAAAAACTGTTTTTT | CASSEGQVPNEKLFF | NA | TRBV19 | TRBD1 | TRBJ1-4
TGTGCCAGCAGCTTCGAGTCGGGGAGCGGGAGGGAAAAACTGTTTTTT | CASSFESGSGREKLFF | NA | TRBV7-2 | NA | TRBJ1-4
TGTGCCAGTAGTATGAGGACACCGGGCGAGACCCAGTACTTC | CASSMRTPGETQYF | NA | TRBV19 | NA | TRBJ2-5
TGTGCCAGCTCACCCACAGGGGGCCCTAACTATGGCTACACCTTC | CASSPTGGPNYGYTF | NA | TRBV18 | TRBD1 | TRBJ1-2
TGTGCCAGCAGCCCCGGGACTGACACTAGCACAGATACGCAGTATTTT | CASSPGTDTSTDTQYF | NA | TRBV11-2 | NA | TRBJ2-3
TGTGCCAGCAGCTGGGACAGGGGATGGGAGACCCAGTACTTC | CASSWDRGWETQYF | NA | TRBV7-2 | TRBD1 | TRBJ2-5
TGTGCCAGCAGCTTACGGGTCGTGTCAGGGGTTGACACCGGGGAGCTGTTTTTT | CASSLRVVSGVDTGELFF | NA | TRBV7-6 | NA | TRBJ2-2
TGCGCCAGCAGCTTGGAGCTAGCGCCGTACAATGAGCAGTTCTTC | CASSLELAPYNEQFF | once | TRBV5-1 | NA | TRBJ2-1
TGTGCCAGCTCAACCAACGGTCCTCCCTACGAGCAGTACTTC | CASSTNGPPYEQYF | NA | TRBV18 | NA | TRBJ2-7
TGTGCCGGAGGGATTTTCAATGAGCAGTTCTTC | CAGGIFNEQFF | NA | TRBV12-3/TRBV12-4 | NA | TRBJ2-1
TGTGCCAGCAGTGAAGCGGTAGCGCGTGCCCAGCATTTT | CASSEAVARAQHF | once | TRBV2 | NA | TRBJ1-5
TGTGCCAGCAGTTGGCAGGGGGGCTCTGAAGCTTTCTTT | CASSWQGGSEAFF | NA | TRBV28 | TRBD1 | TRBJ1-1
TGTGCCAGCACTCCAGGGACAGACACCGGGGAGCTGTTTTTT | CASTPGTDTGELFF | NA | TRBV27 | TRBD1 | TRBJ2-2
TGTGCCAGTAGCCCGGGACAGGGGGTTGGCTACACCTTC | CASSPGQGVGYTF | NA | TRBV19 | TRBD1 | TRBJ1-2
TGCGCCAGCAGCGGGGGACAGGGCTCATACACTGAAGCTTTCTTT | CASSGGQGSYTEAFF | NA | TRBV5-1 | TRBD1 | TRBJ1-1
TGCGCCAGCAGCCAAGTTTGGGGGCCGAACACTGAAGCTTTCTTT | CASSQVWGPNTEAFF | NA | TRBV4-3 | NA | TRBJ1-1
TGTGCCAGCAGCTTAAGCTTAGTTGAGACCCAGTACTTC | CASSLSLVETQYF | NA | TRBV7-2 | NA | TRBJ2-5
TGTGCCAGCAGCTTAATCTATTCCGGGGAGCTGTTTTTT | CASSLIYSGELFF | once | TRBV11-2 | NA | TRBJ2-2
TGTGCCAGCAGCCAAGCGGGTCGTCCAGGGGTCAACTATGGCTACACCTTC | CASSQAGRPGVNYGYTF | NA | TRBV4-2 | NA | TRBJ1-2
TGTGCCAGCACTGATTACAGCTATGGCTACACCTTC | CASTDYSYGYTF | once | TRBV25-1 | NA | TRBJ1-2
TGTGCCAGCAGTTACCTCGGGACAGACCATAATTCACCCCTCCACTTT | CASSYLGTDHNSPLHF | NA | TRBV6-2/TRBV6-3 | TRBD1 | TRBJ1-6
TGTGCCAGTAGTGCTGGACAGGAATATGGCTACACCTTC | CASSAGQEYGYTF | NA | TRBV19 | TRBD1 | TRBJ1-2
TGTGCCGGGCGAAGGGGGGGGAATGAAAAACTGTTTTTT | CAGRRGGNEKLFF | NA | TRBV2 | NA | TRBJ1-4
TGTGCCACCAGTGACCCCCGAGAGACCCAGTACTTC | CATSDPRETQYF | NA | TRBV24-1 | NA | TRBJ2-5
TGTGCCAGTAGTAATGTTTGGGCCGCCAGGGGGCCATACGAGCAGTACTTC | CASSNVWAARGPYEQYF | NA | TRBV19 | TRBD1 | TRBJ2-7
TGTGCCAGCAGCGTAGCGGCTAGCGGGAGTGCCGGGGAGCTGTTTTTT | CASSVAASGSAGELFF | NA | TRBV9 | TRBD2 | TRBJ2-2
TGTGCCAGCAGCTTGCCCGGGGAAACTCCCTACGAGCAGTACTTC | CASSLPGETPYEQYF | NA | TRBV5-4 | NA | TRBJ2-7
TGCAGTGGGAAGACAGACGAGCAGTACTTC | CSGKTDEQYF | NA | TRBV20-1 | NA | TRBJ2-7